This T cell receptor (beta chain) is drawn from a study of PD-1 blockade in classical Hodgkin lymphoma. CDR1 is MNHNS and CDR2 is SASEGT in the germline V gene. This CDR3 has 14 amino acids. V shed 11 bases, J shed 2 bases, and the junction held 9 bases outside the gene matches. Assay: immunoSEQ multiplex PCR; the TCRdb copy retains only in-frame clones and omits some. There are 24,000 or so clones in the sample; 81% occur only once, and about 20% lies in the top ten. Study-level points and caveats: CD4+ TCR diversity, unlike CD8+, rose significantly by C4D1.

Remarks on this clone: Antigen specificity is unknown.

Brentuximab vedotin exposure varied, and every patient relapsed after autologous stem cell transplantation. This material consisted of peripheral blood mononuclear cells (PBMCs), taken before the second cycle of nivolumab. The TCR originated in a human donor with classical Hodgkin lymphoma. The rearrangement uses TRBV6-1 and TRBJ1-5; 7 nucleotides line up with TRBD1. CDR3 nucleotides: TGTGCCGTCGAACAAGGGGGCGGCAATCAGCCCCAGCATTTT. Translation: CAVEQGGGNQPQHF.